The rows below give T cell receptor beta chains drawn from one sample of a study of blood T cell repertoires in COVID-19. Repertoires were generated with immunoSEQ multiplex PCR, while TCRdb's copy carries only in-frame clones and drops some. This table holds roughly 500,000 clones, nearly 90% found once. Sample: peripheral blood. These receptors were obtained from a man aged 18 to 35 with COVID-19, enrolled during active disease. Each CDR3 is given with its conserved first and last residue. Each record gives: V gene, clone size, J gene, D gene, CDR3 protein, CDR3 DNA. D genes are given only for firm matches. Rows may omit the clone size; those that give it use once, few, many or a size class.

TRBV25-1,.,TRBJ2-2,TRBD2,CASSDPRAGVSGELFF,TGTGCCAGCAGTGATCCCCGAGCGGGAGTGTCCGGGGAGCTGTTTTTT
TRBV5-4,.,TRBJ2-7,TRBD1,CASGSGGTGAEQYF,TGTGCCAGCGGCTCGGGTGGGACAGGGGCCGAGCAGTACTTC
TRBV5-1,.,TRBJ2-5,TRBD1,CASSLSGRGQETQYF,TGCGCCAGCAGCTTATCTGGCAGGGGGCAAGAGACCCAGTACTTC
TRBV19,.,TRBJ2-1,.,CASSINQGGVNEQFF,TGTGCCAGTAGTATTAACCAAGGAGGGGTCAATGAGCAGTTCTTC
TRBV18,.,TRBJ2-3,.,CASSPRAQGFSTDTQYF,TGTGCCAGCTCACCTCGGGCCCAGGGTTTTTCGACAGATACGCAGTATTTT
TRBV19,.,TRBJ2-1,TRBD2,CASRSLAGSPRNEQFF,TGTGCCAGTAGGTCACTAGCGGGGTCTCCTCGGAATGAGCAGTTCTTC
TRBV6-1,.,TRBJ2-2,.,CASSDLTRGGELFF,TGTGCCAGCAGTGATTTAACCAGGGGCGGGGAGCTGTTTTTT
TRBV7-6,once,TRBJ1-4,TRBD1,CASSKLTGGSRREKLFF,TGTGCCAGCAGTAAATTGACAGGGGGCAGCAGACGGGAAAAACTGTTTTTT
TRBV20-1,.,TRBJ1-5,.,CSASRWGLGSNQPQHF,TGCAGTGCTAGTAGGTGGGGGCTTGGGAGCAATCAGCCCCAGCATTTT
TRBV11-2,once,TRBJ1-3,.,CASSLDSRAGNTIYF,TGTGCCAGCAGCTTAGATAGCAGGGCGGGAAACACCATATATTTT
TRBV2,.,TRBJ1-6,TRBD1,CASSEDRVNSPLHF,TGTGCCAGCAGTGAGGACAGGGTAAATTCACCCCTCCACTTT
TRBV5-1,.,TRBJ2-5,TRBD1,CASSLTGTEMLETQYF,TGCGCCAGCAGCCTAACCGGGACAGAAATGTTAGAGACCCAGTACTTC